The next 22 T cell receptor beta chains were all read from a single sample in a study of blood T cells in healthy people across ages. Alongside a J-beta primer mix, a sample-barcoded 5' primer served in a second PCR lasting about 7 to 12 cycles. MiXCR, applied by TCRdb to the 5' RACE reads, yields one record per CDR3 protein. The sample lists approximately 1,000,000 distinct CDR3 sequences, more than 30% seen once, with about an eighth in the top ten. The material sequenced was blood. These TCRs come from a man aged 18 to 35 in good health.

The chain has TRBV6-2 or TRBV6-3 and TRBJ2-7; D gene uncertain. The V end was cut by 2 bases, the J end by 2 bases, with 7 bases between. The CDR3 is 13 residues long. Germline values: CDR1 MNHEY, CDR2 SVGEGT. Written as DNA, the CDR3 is TGTGCCAGCAGTTACGTCTCTGCCTACGAGCAGTACTTC. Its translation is CASSYVSAYEQYF.

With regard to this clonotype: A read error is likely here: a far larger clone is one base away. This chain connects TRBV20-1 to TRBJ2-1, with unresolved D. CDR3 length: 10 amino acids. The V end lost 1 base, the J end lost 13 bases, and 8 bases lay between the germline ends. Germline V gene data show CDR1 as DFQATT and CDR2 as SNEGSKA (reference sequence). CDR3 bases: TGCAGTGCTAGAGGAGAGACCCAGTTCTTC. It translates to CSARGETQFF.

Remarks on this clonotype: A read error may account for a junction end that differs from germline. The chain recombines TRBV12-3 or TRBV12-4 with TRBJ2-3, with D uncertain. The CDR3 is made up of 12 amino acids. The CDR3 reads CASSVSTDTEYF. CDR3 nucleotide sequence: TGTGCCAGCAGTGTAAGCACAGATACGGAGTATTTT.

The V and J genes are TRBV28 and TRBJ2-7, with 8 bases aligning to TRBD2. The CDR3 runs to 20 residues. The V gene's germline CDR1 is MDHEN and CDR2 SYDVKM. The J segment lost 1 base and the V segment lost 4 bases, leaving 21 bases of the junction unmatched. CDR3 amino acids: CASSSSLGARLAGGSYEQYF. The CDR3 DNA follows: TGTGCCAGCAGTTCATCCCTGGGGGCTAGACTGGCGGGGGGATCCTACGAGCAGTACTTC.

The CDR3 DNA reads as TGCGCCAGCAGCCAAGATGTCTGGGGTAATGAAAAACTGTTTTTT. This translates into CASSQDVWGNEKLFF. The genes are TRBV4-3 and TRBJ1-4; D unresolved. This CDR3 has 15 residues. V was trimmed by 0 bases and J by 4 bases, leaving 9 bases between them. CDR1 LGHNA and CDR2 YSLEER come from the germline V gene.

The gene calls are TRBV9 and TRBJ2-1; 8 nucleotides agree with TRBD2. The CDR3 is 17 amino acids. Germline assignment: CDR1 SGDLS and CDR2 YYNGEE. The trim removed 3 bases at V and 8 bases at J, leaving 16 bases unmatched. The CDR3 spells CASSALTSDPRVHEQFF. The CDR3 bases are TGTGCCAGCAGCGCCCTGACTAGCGATCCGAGAGTCCATGAGCAGTTCTTC.

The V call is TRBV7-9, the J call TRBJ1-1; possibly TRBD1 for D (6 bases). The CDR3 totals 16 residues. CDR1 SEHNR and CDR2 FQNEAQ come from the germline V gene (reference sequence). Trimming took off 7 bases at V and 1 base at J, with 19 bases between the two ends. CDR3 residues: CASIRLRGAPNTEAFF. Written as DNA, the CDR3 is TGTGCCAGCATCCGTCTAAGGGGGGCCCCGAACACTGAAGCTTTCTTT.

The CDR3 loop reads CSAHHPAPDFTDTQYF. CDR3 nucleotides: TGCAGTGCTCATCATCCCGCCCCCGATTTCACAGATACGCAGTATTTT. This chain links TRBV20-1 with TRBJ2-3; D remains unclear. The CDR3 consists of 16 residues. Germline-derived CDR1 and CDR2 are DFQATT and SNEGSKA (reference sequence). Trimming cost V 5 bases and J 2 bases, with 20 bases left between them.

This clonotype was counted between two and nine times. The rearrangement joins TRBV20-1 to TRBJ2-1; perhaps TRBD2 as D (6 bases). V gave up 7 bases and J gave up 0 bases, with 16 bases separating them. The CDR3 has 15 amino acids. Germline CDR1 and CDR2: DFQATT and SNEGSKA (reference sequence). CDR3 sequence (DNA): TGCAGTGTTCCGCGGGGCAGAAGCTCCTACAATGAGCAGTTCTTC. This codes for CSVPRGRSSYNEQFF.

The CDR3, as DNA: TGTGCCAGCAGTGATGTAGCGGGCATAGGAAATGTGCAGTATTTT. It translates to CASSDVAGIGNVQYF. The chain is built from TRBV12-3 or TRBV12-4 and TRBJ2-3, with 7 bases that match TRBD2. The CDR3 runs to 15 residues. Unmatched junction bases numbered 16, after V lost 5 bases and J lost 11 bases.

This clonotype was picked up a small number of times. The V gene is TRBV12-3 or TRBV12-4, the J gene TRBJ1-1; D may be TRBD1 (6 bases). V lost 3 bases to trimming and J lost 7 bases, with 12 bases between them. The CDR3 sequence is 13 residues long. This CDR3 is CASSLGGRGEAFF. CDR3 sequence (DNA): TGTGCCAGCAGTTTGGGGGGCCGTGGTGAAGCTTTCTTT.

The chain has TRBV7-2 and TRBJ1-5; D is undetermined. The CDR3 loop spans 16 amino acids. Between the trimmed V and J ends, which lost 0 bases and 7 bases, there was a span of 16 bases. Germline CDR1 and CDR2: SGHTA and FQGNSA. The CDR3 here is CASSLAPFGNNQPQHF. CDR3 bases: TGTGCCAGCAGCTTAGCCCCGTTTGGTAACAACCAGCCCCAGCATTTT.

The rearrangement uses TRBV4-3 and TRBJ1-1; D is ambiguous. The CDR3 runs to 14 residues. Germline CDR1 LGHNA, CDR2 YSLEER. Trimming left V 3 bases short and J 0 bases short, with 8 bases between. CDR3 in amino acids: CASSHNGLNTEAFF. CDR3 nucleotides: TGCGCCAGCAGCCACAACGGGTTGAACACTGAAGCTTTCTTT.

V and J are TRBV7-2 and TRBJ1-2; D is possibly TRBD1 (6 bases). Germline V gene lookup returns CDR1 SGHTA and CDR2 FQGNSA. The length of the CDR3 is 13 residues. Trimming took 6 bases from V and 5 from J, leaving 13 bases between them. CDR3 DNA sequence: TGTGCCAGCAGTCTACAGGGTCAATATGGCTACACCTTC. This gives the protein CASSLQGQYGYTF.

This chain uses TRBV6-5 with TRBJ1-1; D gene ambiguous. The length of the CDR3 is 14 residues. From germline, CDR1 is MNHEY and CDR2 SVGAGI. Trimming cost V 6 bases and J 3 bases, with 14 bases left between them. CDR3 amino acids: CASRQSVWDTEAFF. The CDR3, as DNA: TGTGCCAGCAGACAGAGCGTGTGGGACACTGAAGCTTTCTTT.

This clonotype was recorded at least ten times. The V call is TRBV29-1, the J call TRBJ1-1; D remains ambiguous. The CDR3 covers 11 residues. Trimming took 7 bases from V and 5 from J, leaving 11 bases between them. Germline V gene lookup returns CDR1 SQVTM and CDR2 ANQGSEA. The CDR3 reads CSGGGETEAFF. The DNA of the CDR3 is TGCAGCGGCGGCGGGGAAACTGAAGCTTTCTTT.

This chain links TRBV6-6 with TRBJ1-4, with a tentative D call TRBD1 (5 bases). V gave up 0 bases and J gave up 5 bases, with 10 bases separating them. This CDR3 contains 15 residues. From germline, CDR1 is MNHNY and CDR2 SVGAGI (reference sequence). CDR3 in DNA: TGTGCCAGCAGTTACTCGCAACAGGCGAATGAAAAACTGTTTTTT. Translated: CASSYSQQANEKLFF.

The DNA of the CDR3 is TGTGCCAGCAGTAACAGGGATGGCTACGAGCAGTACTTC. Translation gives CASSNRDGYEQYF. The chain uses TRBV6-1 and TRBJ2-7; D is perhaps TRBD1 (6 bases). Trimming took 5 bases from V and 3 from J, leaving 11 bases between them. This CDR3 contains 13 residues. The germline CDR1 and CDR2 sequences are MNHNS and SASEGT.

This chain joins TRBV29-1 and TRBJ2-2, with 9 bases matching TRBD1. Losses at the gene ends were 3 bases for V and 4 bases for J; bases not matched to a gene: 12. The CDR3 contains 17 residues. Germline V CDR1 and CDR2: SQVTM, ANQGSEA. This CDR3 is CSVERVGDRAGTGELFF. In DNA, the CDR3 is TGCAGCGTTGAGAGAGTTGGGGACAGGGCGGGCACCGGGGAGCTGTTTTTT.

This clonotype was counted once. This CDR3 is CASTAWGTGDTEAFF. The CDR3 DNA follows: TGTGCCAGTACCGCGTGGGGGACAGGGGACACTGAAGCTTTCTTT. This chain uses TRBV19 with TRBJ1-1; 10 nucleotides line up with TRBD1. The CDR3 length is 15 residues. The trim removed 7 bases at V and 3 bases at J, leaving 8 bases unmatched. Germline assignment: CDR1 LNHDA and CDR2 SQIVND (reference sequence).

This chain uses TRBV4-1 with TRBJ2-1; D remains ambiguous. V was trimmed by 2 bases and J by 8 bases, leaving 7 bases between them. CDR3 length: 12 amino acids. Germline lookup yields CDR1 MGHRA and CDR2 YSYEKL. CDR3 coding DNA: TGCGCCAGCAGCCAATACCTTGATGAGCAGTTCTTC. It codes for CASSQYLDEQFF.

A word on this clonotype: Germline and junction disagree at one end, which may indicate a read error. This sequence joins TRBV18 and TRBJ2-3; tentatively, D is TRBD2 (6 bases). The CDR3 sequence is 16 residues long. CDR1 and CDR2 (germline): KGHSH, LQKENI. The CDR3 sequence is CTSSPLPGLVSDTQYF. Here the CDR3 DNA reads TGTACCAGCTCACCACTTCCGGGACTGGTCTCAGATACGCAGTATTTT.